The 20 T cell receptor beta chains given below trace back to one sample, sequenced in a study of CD8 T cells in ankylosing spondylitis. Each CDR3 protein is one row after TCRdb ran MiXCR on the 5' RACE reads. This sample has some 130,000 distinct CDR3 sequences, with roughly an eighth found just once. The sequenced sample was blood, either unsorted or a sorted T cell fraction (not recorded which). These receptors were collected from a female donor with ankylosing spondylitis or in good health (not recorded which).

Ten or more counts support this clonotype. Its ends do not fully match the called genes, so a read error is possible. The genes are TRBV12-3 or TRBV12-4 and TRBJ2-7; D tentatively fits TRBD1 or TRBD2 (5 bases each). The CDR3 is 15 residues long. The CDR3 coding sequence is TGTGCCGGCAGTTTAGGGGAGCAACTCTCCTACGAGCAGTACTTC. It codes for CAGSLGEQLSYEQYF.

This clonotype came up many times. The V gene is TRBV7-2, the J gene TRBJ2-7, with a possible D match to TRBD1 (6 bases). Trimming left V 6 bases short and J 3 bases short, with 12 bases between. From germline, CDR1 is SGHTA and CDR2 FQGNSA. This CDR3 comprises 13 residues. DNA for the CDR3: TGTGCCAGCAGACGGGACACCAACTACGAGCAGTACTTC. Translated: CASRRDTNYEQYF.

This clonotype was seen repeatedly, ten times or more. For the CDR3, the DNA is TGCGCCAGCAGCTTGGAGACTAGCGTCACAGATACGCAGTATTTT. Translating it yields CASSLETSVTDTQYF. The genes are TRBV5-1 and TRBJ2-3, with 8 bases aligning to TRBD2. The CDR3 covers 15 residues. The germline CDR1 and CDR2 sequences are SGHRS and YFSETQ. The J segment lost 2 bases and the V segment lost 0 bases, leaving 2 bases of the junction unmatched.

This clonotype occurred many times. This sequence joins TRBV7-2 and TRBJ2-3; no definite D call. Germline CDR1 is SGHTA and CDR2 is FQGNSA. The CDR3 length is 17 residues. V was shortened by 5 bases and J by 4 bases, with 22 bases between the two germline ends. The CDR3 region is CASSLSPVSVGPDTQYF. DNA for the CDR3: TGTGCCAGCAGCCTGTCCCCCGTATCAGTCGGCCCAGATACGCAGTATTTT. Full variable domain (rest looked up from reference TRBV7-2 and TRBJ2-3): GAGVSQSPSNKVTEKGKDVELRCDPISGHTALYWYRQSLGQGLEFLIYFQGNSAPDKSGLPSDRFSAERTGGSVSTLTIQRTQQEDSAVYLCASSLSPVSVGPDTQYFGPGTRLTVL.

This clonotype has a count of ten or more. The chain is built from TRBV12-3 or TRBV12-4 and TRBJ2-7; 10 bases are shared with TRBD2. The CDR3 spans 16 residues. With V trimmed by 7 bases and J by 4 bases, 13 bases remained unmatched. The CDR3: CASTPGGASGSYEQYF. Written as DNA, the CDR3 is TGTGCCAGCACCCCGGGGGGGGCTAGCGGGAGTTACGAGCAGTACTTC.

Concerning this clonotype itself: The conserved phenylalanine or tryptophan is not found at the CDR3 terminus, so this likely reflects a read error. The chain joins TRBV5-1 to TRBJ1-2; D unresolved. Germline lookup yields CDR1 SGHRS and CDR2 YFSETQ. The CDR3 contains 12 residues. The V gene lost 4 bases and the J gene lost 7 bases, with 11 bases spanning the gap. CDR3 coding DNA: TGCGCCAGCAGCGTGACCGGCTTTGGCTACACCTCC. Encoded protein: CASSVTGFGYTS.

Ten or more counts support this clonotype. The chain uses TRBV7-9 and TRBJ2-2; D could derive from TRBD1 or TRBD2 (5 bases each). With 7 bases removed from V and 5 bases from J, the gap between germline ends came to 11 bases. The CDR3 contains 13 residues. Germline V gene sequence: CDR1 SEHNR, CDR2 FQNEAQ (reference sequence). Written as DNA, the CDR3 is TGTGCCAGCAAGCAGGGACGAACCGGGGAGCTGTTTTTT. Translation gives CASKQGRTGELFF.

This clonotype was counted ten times or more. The chain recombines TRBV29-1 with TRBJ1-2; D gene ambiguous. V was trimmed by 3 bases and J by 2 bases, leaving 7 bases between them. Germline V gives CDR1 SQVTM, CDR2 ANQGSEA. The CDR3 contains 12 residues. This chain's CDR3 is CSVDGPNYGYTF. The CDR3 region has the DNA TGCAGCGTTGACGGTCCAAACTATGGCTACACCTTC.

This clonotype appeared many times. The rearrangement uses TRBV6-4 and TRBJ2-3; D is uncertain. The V gene's germline CDR1 is MRHNA and CDR2 SNTAGT. CDR3 length: 13 amino acids. Between the trimmed V and J ends, which lost 6 bases and 0 bases, there was a span of 7 bases. The CDR3 here is CASRDLSTDTQYF. In DNA, the CDR3 is TGTGCCAGCAGGGACCTTAGCACAGATACGCAGTATTTT.

This clonotype was seen only a few times. Written as DNA, the CDR3 is TGCGCCAGCAGCACCGGGACGGGGGAGACCGGGGAGCTGTTTTTT. Protein sequence: CASSTGTGETGELFF. This chain joins TRBV5-1 and TRBJ2-2, with TRBD2 as a possible D gene (6 bases). V lost 4 bases and J 5 bases, leaving 15 bases between the germline ends. This CDR3 spans 15 amino acids. Germline V gene lookup returns CDR1 SGHRS and CDR2 YFSETQ.

This rearrangement joins TRBV5-1 to TRBJ2-1, with 12 bases matching TRBD2. V shed 4 bases, J shed 10 bases, and the junction held 15 bases outside the gene matches. The CDR3 runs to 17 residues. The germline V gene has CDR1 SGHRS and CDR2 YFSETQ. The CDR3 nucleotides read TGCGCCAGCAGCCAAAGAGGCGGGCTAGCGGGAGGGGGGGAGCAGTTCTTC. It is translated as CASSQRGGLAGGGEQFF.

The J gene is TRBJ2-1, the V gene TRBV29-1; no firm D call. The CDR3 sequence is 12 residues long. Germline-derived CDR1 and CDR2 are SQVTM and ANQGSEA. The V gene lost 5 bases and the J gene lost 10 bases, with 15 bases spanning the gap. CDR3 nucleotide sequence: TGCAGCGTTTACGGACCGCTCAGGGAGCAGTTCTTC. Its translation is CSVYGPLREQFF.

Points on this clonotype: Being one base from a much bigger clone, this may be a read error. This chain connects TRBV30 to TRBJ1-2; D ambiguous. Germline CDR1 reads GTSNPN; CDR2 reads SVGIG (reference sequence). This CDR3 contains 15 residues. The CDR3 coding sequence is TGTGCCTGGTGTGTACGAGACTTAGGGTACTATGGCTACACCTTC. Protein sequence: CAWCVRDLGYYGYTF. Drawing the rest from reference TRBV30 and TRBJ1-2, the complete variable domain is SQTIHQWPATLVQPVGSPLSLECTVEGTSNPNLYWYRQAAGRGLQLLFYSVGIGQISSEVPQNLSASRPQDRQFILSSKKLLLSDSGFYLCAWCVRDLGYYGYTFGSGTRLTVV.

This clonotype was seen at least ten times. V and J are TRBV15 and TRBJ2-1; 12 nucleotides agree with TRBD1. J gave up 5 bases and V 0 bases, and 2 bases lay outside the gene matches. The CDR3 spans 16 residues. CDR1 is LNHNV, CDR2 YYDKDF, per germline (reference sequence). The chain's CDR3 is CATSREGTGGHNEQFF. The CDR3 nucleotides are TGTGCCACCAGCAGAGAAGGGACAGGGGGCCACAATGAGCAGTTCTTC.

This clonotype was seen many times. This rearrangement joins TRBV12-3 or TRBV12-4 to TRBJ1-2; TRBD1 agrees at 7 bases. V lost 6 bases, J lost 6 bases, and 7 bases stayed unmatched. CDR3 length equals 13 residues. The DNA for the CDR3 is TGTGCCAGCAGCCAACAGGGGCGGAATGGCTACACCTTC. Its translation: CASSQQGRNGYTF.

This clonotype was counted ten times or more. V is TRBV29-1 and J is TRBJ2-3, with 7 bases identical to TRBD1. This CDR3 is 14 amino acids long. Trimming took 5 bases from V and 3 from J; bases not matched to a gene: 8. CDR1 and CDR2 (germline): SQVTM, ANQGSEA. The DNA of the CDR3 is TGCAGCGTTTTCCGACAGGGTGAAACAGATACGCAGTATTTT. It translates to CSVFRQGETDTQYF.

This clonotype showed up many times. This rearrangement joins TRBV30 to TRBJ1-1; TRBD1 agrees at 10 bases. Per the germline V gene, CDR1 is GTSNPN and CDR2 is SVGIG (reference sequence). V lost 8 bases and J lost 2; bases outside the gene matches: 5. This CDR3 is built from 13 residues. The CDR3 nucleotides are TGTGCCGCCGACAGGGGGCTCAACACTGAAGCTTTCTTT. It specifies CAADRGLNTEAFF.

This clonotype appeared many times. J is TRBJ2-7 and V is TRBV4-2, with TRBD1 matching over 10 bases. J lost 6 bases, V lost 1 base, and 9 bases had no gene match. Germline CDR1 LGHNA, CDR2 YNFKEQ. CDR3 length: 16 amino acids. In DNA form, the CDR3 reads TGTGCCAGCAGCCAAGGAATAGGGACAGGGGCTGGCGAGCAGTACTTC. It codes for CASSQGIGTGAGEQYF.

As to this clonotype: This may stem from a read error, because a much larger clone lies one nucleotide away. The chain joins TRBV20-1 to TRBJ1-2; D is possibly TRBD1 (5 bases). This CDR3 has 12 residues. Germline V lookup: CDR1 DFQATT, CDR2 SNEGSKA (reference sequence). The CDR3 loop is CSARGGIYGYPF. The CDR3 DNA is TGCAGTGCTAGAGGGGGGATCTATGGCTACCCCTTC.

Concerning this clonotype itself: Sequence at one end of the junction differs from germline and may be a read error. CDR3 DNA sequence: TGTGCCGGCAGCCTGAACAGGGGGCCTGCAGATACGCAGTATTTT. It yields the protein CAGSLNRGPADTQYF. The rearrangement joins TRBV7-8 to TRBJ2-3, with 9 bases matching TRBD1. The CDR3 totals 15 residues. Germline-derived CDR1 and CDR2 are SGHVS and FQNEAQ. Full variable domain (outside the CDR3, taken from reference TRBV7-8 and TRBJ2-3): GAGVSQSPRYKVAKRGQDVALRCDPISGHVSLFWYQQALGQGPEFLTYFQNEAQLDKSGLPSDRFFAERPEGSVSTLKIQRTQQEDSAVYLCAGSLNRGPADTQYFGPGTRLTVL.